The clone carrying this T cell receptor (beta chain) was seen at least ten times. What it recognizes is unknown. The data derive from a study of T cells in Graves' hyperthyroidism and ophthalmopathy. Researchers amplified the TCR beta CDR3 regions from RNA transcripts. During a first-round RT-PCR of the TCR CDR3, the HTBI primer set was used. MiXCR, run by TCRdb on the multiplex PCR reads, gives a single entry per CDR3 protein. The sample contains roughly 350,000 distinct CDR3 sequences, more than 11% of which appear only once. Study results and limitations: Clonotypes that were expanded in thyroid above 0.001 mostly appeared in blood too.

Diagnostic decisions used clinical symptoms, serum thyroxine and TRAb, thyroid ultrasound and orbital computed tomography. This TCR came from a woman in her 30s with Graves' hyperthyroidism. The sequenced sample consisted of blood.

The CDR3, as DNA: TGTGCCAGCACCTCGGGGGGGGAGGGCACTGAAGCTTTCTTT. Translating gives CASTSGGEGTEAFF. This chain links TRBV12-3 or TRBV12-4 with TRBJ1-1; perhaps TRBD1 as D (5 bases). CDR3 size: 14 residues. The ends were cut back, 7 bases at V and 4 bases at J, with 16 bases in the middle.